Presented here are 18 T cell receptor beta chains from one specimen sequenced in a study of cytomegalovirus exposure and HLA in healthy donors. PCR amplification relied on 60 Vbeta primers (plus 13 Jbeta primers). Only in-frame clones appear in the TCRdb table, and some are missing; sequencing was by immunoSEQ multiplex PCR. The sample comprises about 200,000 clones, almost 70% of which are singletons, and 2% to 3% rests with the top ten. Sample: PBMCs. These receptors all stem from a man aged 40-55 years in good health and CMV-seropositive.

The chain carries TRBV2 and TRBJ2-1; 9 bases line up with TRBD2. Germline lookup yields CDR1 SNHLY and CDR2 FYNNEI. The junction had 5 bases not matched to a gene; V was cut back by 4 bases and J by 7 bases. This CDR3 has 14 amino acids. The CDR3, as DNA: TGTGCCAGCAGTGGGGCGGGGGGGCCGAATGAGCAGTTCTTC. This encodes CASSGAGGPNEQFF.

The J gene is TRBJ1-6, the V gene TRBV28; tentative D call: TRBD1 (5 bases). This CDR3 contains 13 residues. Trimming left V 8 bases short and J 13 bases short, with 18 bases between. Germline values: CDR1 MDHEN, CDR2 SYDVKM. The CDR3 sequence is CASGVKIGGPLHF. The CDR3 DNA reads as TGTGCCAGCGGCGTCAAGATCGGGGGGCCCCTCCACTTT.

This clone was observed a handful of times. This chain joins TRBV28 and TRBJ1-4; no clear D gene. Germline CDR1 is MDHEN and CDR2 is SYDVKM. V was clipped by 10 bases and J by 1 base, with 13 bases between them. The CDR3 extends over 14 amino acids. CDR3 DNA: TGTGCCACTAGAGAGGGATTAACTAATGAAAAACTGTTTTTT. It translates to CATREGLTNEKLFF.

The rearrangement links TRBV5-1 to TRBJ2-5, with TRBD1 identical over 9 bases. V was pared by 4 bases and J by 1 base, with 2 bases of the junction left unmatched. The CDR3 is 14 amino acids. CDR1 and CDR2 (germline): SGHRS, YFSETQ. CDR3 sequence: CASSLQGAQETQYF. CDR3 sequence (DNA): TGCGCCAGCAGCCTACAGGGGGCCCAAGAGACCCAGTACTTC.

This clone has just a few counts. Additional DNA sequences in this sample encode the identical CDR3. The chain carries TRBV28 and TRBJ1-3; D is undetermined. The length of the CDR3 is 12 residues. V lost 8 bases and J lost 0, with 5 bases in between. CDR1 and CDR2 from the germline V gene are MDHEN and SYDVKM. The CDR3 DNA reads TGTGCCAGCCGGTCCTCTGGAAACACCATATATTTT. Encoded protein: CASRSSGNTIYF.

This chain uses TRBV21-1 with TRBJ1-2; the table gives TRBD1 as D, unverified against the DNA. TRBV21-1 is a pseudogene locus. The CDR3 sequence is 13 residues long. CDR3 in amino acids: CASGTQGTYGYTF. Here the CDR3 DNA reads TGTGCCAGCGGAACACAGGGGACCTATGGCTACACCTTC.

The chain recombines TRBV2 with TRBJ2-3; D is possibly TRBD1 (6 bases). Between the trimmed V and J ends, which lost 1 base and 14 bases, there was a span of 10 bases. Germline V CDR1 and CDR2: SNHLY, FYNNEI. The CDR3 loop spans 11 amino acids. The CDR3: CASSEEAGAYF. CDR3 sequence (DNA): TGTGCCAGCAGTGAAGAGGCAGGGGCGTATTTT.

This clone was picked up one time. The rearrangement uses TRBV14 and TRBJ1-1; perhaps TRBD1 as D (6 bases). With 3 bases removed from V and 7 bases from J, the gap between germline ends came to 9 bases. Looked up from germline, CDR1 is SGHDN and CDR2 is FVKESK. The CDR3 extends over 12 amino acids. The CDR3 bases are TGTGCCAGCAGCCAGAACAGGGTTGAAGCTTTCTTT. Translating gives CASSQNRVEAFF.

The V gene is TRBV18, the J gene TRBJ1-1, with D unclear. Germline CDR1 reads KGHSH; CDR2 reads LQKENI. Trimming shortened V by 0 bases and J by 2 bases, and 10 bases separated the two germline ends. The CDR3 runs to 15 residues. This CDR3 is CASSPPAGANTEAFF. CDR3 nucleotide sequence: TGTGCCAGCTCACCACCGGCAGGTGCTAACACTGAAGCTTTCTTT.

This clone was found a few times. This chain uses TRBV6-6 with TRBJ1-1, with D tentatively TRBD1 (5 bases). The CDR3 runs to 13 residues. Germline CDR1 is MNHNY and CDR2 is SVGAGI (reference sequence). Trimming stripped 5 bases from V and 0 bases from J, with 7 bases between. The CDR3 nucleotides read TGTGCCAGCAGTCGACAGATGAACACTGAAGCTTTCTTT. Translated: CASSRQMNTEAFF.

V is TRBV19 and J is TRBJ1-1; TRBD1 aligns across 11 bases. Germline values: CDR1 LNHDA, CDR2 SQIVND (reference sequence). V shed 7 bases, J shed 5 bases, and the junction held 6 bases outside the gene matches. CDR3 length equals 14 residues. The CDR3 coding sequence is TGTGCCAGTACAACCGGGACAGGGGGTACTGAAGCTTTCTTT. Its translation is CASTTGTGGTEAFF.

V usage is TRBV5-6 and J usage is TRBJ2-1; D gene unclear. With 4 bases removed from V and 8 bases from J, the gap between germline ends came to 22 bases. The CDR3 covers 16 residues. Germline V gene lookup returns CDR1 SGHDT and CDR2 YYEEEE. The CDR3 sequence: CASSEPGSLKVDEQFF. CDR3 nucleotides: TGTGCCAGCAGCGAGCCCGGGTCATTAAAGGTAGATGAGCAGTTCTTC.

The chain joins TRBV19 to TRBJ2-7; 8 nucleotides line up with TRBD1. V was pared by 5 bases and J by 3 bases, with 6 bases of the junction left unmatched. The CDR3 spans 14 residues. The germline CDR1 and CDR2 sequences are LNHDA and SQIVND (reference sequence). The CDR3 DNA follows: TGTGCCAGTAGTCAAGGACAGGGTATCTACGAGCAGTACTTC. This sequence encodes CASSQGQGIYEQYF.

The rearrangement uses TRBV5-1 and TRBJ1-1, with 12 bases matching TRBD1. This CDR3 comprises 14 residues. Germline V gene sequence: CDR1 SGHRS, CDR2 YFSETQ. V was clipped by 4 bases and J by 7 bases; unmatched bases: 5. The CDR3 protein is CASSQGQGAGEAFF. The CDR3 coding sequence is TGCGCCAGCAGCCAGGGACAGGGGGCTGGTGAAGCTTTCTTT.

This chain joins TRBV19 and TRBJ1-1, with TRBD1 identical over 9 bases. This CDR3 has 15 residues. Germline CDR1 LNHDA, CDR2 SQIVND (reference sequence). Losses at the gene ends were 9 bases for V and 0 bases for J; bases not matched to a gene: 8. The CDR3 here is CASRTGALMNTEAFF. The CDR3 DNA follows: TGTGCCAGCCGGACAGGGGCGCTCATGAACACTGAAGCTTTCTTT. Full variable domain (missing parts from reference TRBV19 and TRBJ1-1): DGGITQSPKYLFRKEGQNVTLSCEQNLNHDAMYWYRQDPGQGLRLIYYSQIVNDFQKGDIAEGYSVSREKKESFPLTVTSAQKNPTAFYLCASRTGALMNTEAFFGQGTRLTVV.

This clone has just one count. The chain combines TRBV7-9 with TRBJ2-2, with 8 bases that match TRBD1. The V and J ends lost 2 bases and 0 bases, in that order; junction bases with no gene match: 5. CDR3 length: 17 amino acids. CDR1 is SEHNR, CDR2 FQNEAQ, per germline (reference sequence). The CDR3 DNA reads as TGTGCCAGCAGCTTAAAAACGGGACAGGCGAACACCGGGGAGCTGTTTTTT. Encoded protein: CASSLKTGQANTGELFF.

This clone was seen a few times. The chain uses TRBV10-3 and TRBJ1-4; D is possibly TRBD1 (5 bases). This CDR3 region has 14 residues. Germline CDR1 reads ENHRY; CDR2 reads SYGVKD. V was cut by 8 bases and J by 0 bases, with 10 bases left in between. The CDR3 sequence is CAIGAAPTNEKLFF. The CDR3 nucleotides read TGTGCCATCGGGGCAGCCCCAACTAATGAAAAACTGTTTTTT.

The chain is built from TRBV9 and TRBJ1-5; no reliable D call. Trimming took off 6 bases at V and 0 bases at J, with 13 bases between the two ends. The germline CDR1 and CDR2 sequences are SGDLS and YYNGEE. The CDR3 contains 15 residues. The CDR3 spells CASNTDGNSNQPQHF. CDR3 sequence (DNA): TGTGCCAGCAACACAGACGGGAATAGCAATCAGCCCCAGCATTTT.